The following is a T cell receptor (beta chain) sequence with its context. The data were taken from a study of OX40 agonist ivuxolimab in advanced cancers. Study summary: Partial responses, seen in three patients, involved one hepatocellular carcinoma and two cutaneous melanomas.

The CDR3 is 14 residues long. The germline V gene encodes CDR1 SGHAT and CDR2 FQDESV (reference sequence). The data were produced by immunoSEQ multiplex PCR, yet TCRdb's version contains in-frame clones alone and is incomplete. The sample has approximately 22,000 clones, more than 65% seen once; the top ten hold 25% to 30%. The sample was CD4+ or CD8+ T cells sorted from blood, taken in a trial of the OX40 agonist ivuxolimab. This sequence joins TRBV11-1 and TRBJ2-5; a weak D match, TRBD1 (6 bases). The closer fit of TRBJ2-7 to the DNA end suggests the J call may be wrong. The clonotype comes from an adult with an advanced solid tumor such as melanoma, head and neck, liver or kidney cancer. The chain's CDR3 is CASSLEQGYYEQYF. CDR3 nucleotide sequence: TGTGCCAGCAGCTTAGAACAGGGATACTACGAGCAGTACTTC.